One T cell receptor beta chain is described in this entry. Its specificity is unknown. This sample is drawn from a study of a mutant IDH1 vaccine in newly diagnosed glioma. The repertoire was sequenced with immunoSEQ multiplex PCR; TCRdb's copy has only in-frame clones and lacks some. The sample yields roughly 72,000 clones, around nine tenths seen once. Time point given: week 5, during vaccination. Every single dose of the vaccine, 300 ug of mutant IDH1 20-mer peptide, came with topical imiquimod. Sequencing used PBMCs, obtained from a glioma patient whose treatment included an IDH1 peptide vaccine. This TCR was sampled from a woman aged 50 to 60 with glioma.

Here the CDR3 reads CASPGEAGDCSEQYF. The CDR3 bases are TGCGCCAGTCCCGGGGAAGCGGGAGATTGTAGCGAGCAGTACTTC. This chain connects TRBV10-1 to TRBJ2-7; 8 bases align to TRBD2. Trimming cost V 9 bases and J 6 bases; bases outside gene matches: 16. Germline V gives CDR1 WNHNN, CDR2 SYGVQD (reference sequence). The CDR3 spans 15 residues.